This passage covers 2 T cell receptor beta chains from one sample sequenced in a study of blood T cells in healthy people across ages. Then a second PCR, running about 7 to 11 cycles, was carried out with a sample-barcoded 5' primer and a J-beta primer mix. Each CDR3 protein gets one entry after TCRdb re-called the 5' RACE reads with MiXCR. The sample has more than 650,000 distinct CDR3 sequences, approximately 22% seen once. The source material was blood. Receptors originate from a man aged 70 or older in good health.

Concerning this clonotype itself: One end of the junction does not line up with germline, which may come from a read error. This chain links TRBV5-1 with TRBJ1-1, with a tentative D call TRBD1 (6 bases). This CDR3 comprises 16 residues. Germline V gene lookup returns CDR1 SGHRS and CDR2 YFSETQ. CDR3 sequence: CASSLDPGTPNSEAFF. DNA for the CDR3: TGCGCCAGCAGCTTGGATCCCGGGACACCGAACAGTGAAGCTTTCTTT. Full variable domain (rest looked up from reference TRBV5-1 and TRBJ1-1): KAGVTQTPRYLIKTRGQQVTLSCSPISGHRSVSWYQQTPGQGLQFLFEYFSETQRNKGNFPGRFSGRQFSNSRSEMNVSTLELGDSALYLCASSLDPGTPNSEAFFGQGTRLTVV.

The chain recombines TRBV29-1 with TRBJ2-1; no firm D call. CDR3 length: 11 amino acids. Trimming left V 4 bases short and J 10 bases short, with 11 bases between. The V gene's germline CDR1 is SQVTM and CDR2 ANQGSEA. CDR3 amino acids: CSVVRAREQFF. The DNA of the CDR3 is TGCAGCGTTGTAAGGGCGCGAGAGCAGTTCTTC.